The 24 T cell receptor beta chains presented below share a single source sample, sequenced in a study of OX40 agonist ivuxolimab in advanced cancers. The table came from immunoSEQ multiplex PCR; TCRdb's copy has only in-frame clones and leaves some out. The repertoire has about 77,000 clones, more than 65% of them found once; the top ten carry roughly 4.6%. Sample: CD4+ or CD8+ T cells sorted from blood, taken in a trial of the OX40 agonist ivuxolimab. The receptors derive from an adult with an advanced solid tumor such as melanoma, head and neck, liver or kidney cancer.

Remarks on this clone: Mismatch with germline at one junction end may stem from a read error. The chain employs TRBV10-3 and TRBJ2-5; D is possibly TRBD1 or TRBD2 (6 bases each). The CDR3 is made up of 14 amino acids. CDR1 ENHRY and CDR2 SYGVKD come from the germline V gene. The CDR3 is CVINKEGGSETQYF. CDR3 DNA: TGTGTCATCAACAAAGAAGGGGGGTCAGAGACCCAGTACTTC.

This clone was counted once. The chain couples TRBV5-6 to TRBJ1-2, with D tentatively TRBD1 (5 bases). The ends were cut back, 0 bases at V and 4 bases at J, with 13 bases in the middle. This CDR3 comprises 15 residues. Germline V gene data show CDR1 as SGHDT and CDR2 as YYEEEE. Here the CDR3 DNA reads TGTGCCAGCAGCTTGGTTCCGGGACCTGTCTATGGCTACACCTTC. Translation: CASSLVPGPVYGYTF.

To note about this clone: Other nucleotide sequences in the sample specify the same CDR3. This sequence joins TRBV9 and TRBJ2-3; TRBD2 matches 9 bases. Germline V gives CDR1 SGDLS, CDR2 YYNGEE. The V gene end was trimmed by 0 bases and the J gene end by 4 bases; junction bases not matched to a gene: 0. CDR3 length: 14 amino acids. The CDR3 region is CASSVGTSADTQYF. The CDR3 DNA follows: TGTGCCAGCAGCGTAGGGACTAGCGCAGATACGCAGTATTTT.

The rearrangement links TRBV19 to TRBJ1-2; 9 bases fit TRBD1. Germline values: CDR1 LNHDA, CDR2 SQIVND (reference sequence). CDR3 length: 13 residues. The J segment lost 2 bases and the V segment lost 5 bases, leaving 0 bases of the junction unmatched. DNA of the CDR3: TGTGCCAGTAGTGACAGGGGGAACTATGGCTACACCTTC. Amino acids: CASSDRGNYGYTF.

The chain has TRBV4-3 and TRBJ1-1; the match to TRBD1 covers 9 bases. The germline gives CDR1 LGHNA, CDR2 YSLEER. This CDR3 region has 16 residues. Trimming removed 3 bases from V and 2 bases from J; junction bases left unmatched: 7. CDR3 DNA: TGCGCCAGCAGCCAGCAGCCGGGACAGGGAAACACTGAAGCTTTCTTT. Residues: CASSQQPGQGNTEAFF.

This chain's CDR3 is CASSLNPGFANEKLFF. For the CDR3, the DNA is TGTGCCAGCAGTCTTAACCCAGGGTTTGCTAATGAAAAACTGTTTTTT. V and J are TRBV27 and TRBJ1-4, with D maybe TRBD1 (5 bases). The V and J ends lost 5 bases and 3 bases respectively, with 16 bases between them. The germline V gene encodes CDR1 MNHEY and CDR2 SMNVEV (reference sequence). The CDR3 consists of 16 residues.

The CDR3 region is CASSPRTGPNQPQHF. CDR3 DNA sequence: TGTGCCAGCAGCCCGAGGACAGGGCCCAATCAGCCCCAGCATTTT. The chain is built from TRBV7-8 and TRBJ1-5, with 8 bases matching TRBD1. Germline V lookup: CDR1 SGHVS, CDR2 FQNEAQ. This CDR3 spans 15 amino acids. Trimming at V came to 5 bases and at J to 3 bases, leaving 6 bases not matched to a gene.

This chain connects TRBV2 to TRBJ1-4; D unresolved. The CDR3 runs to 14 residues. The ends were cut back, 4 bases at V and 6 bases at J, with 12 bases in the middle. Germline loops: CDR1 SNHLY, CDR2 FYNNEI. CDR3 sequence reads: CASSVAVLDEKLFF. The CDR3 DNA reads as TGTGCCAGCAGTGTCGCGGTTTTGGATGAAAAACTGTTTTTT.

The chain recombines TRBV11-3 with TRBJ2-1; 11 nucleotides agree with TRBD2. Germline V CDR1 and CDR2: SGHNT, YENEEA. The CDR3 sequence is 16 residues long. The V and J ends lost 5 bases and 5 bases, in that order; junction bases with no gene match: 8. DNA of the CDR3: TGTGCCAGCAGCGTCTATAGCGGGGGGGATAACAATGAGCAGTTCTTC. As protein: CASSVYSGGDNNEQFF.

This chain uses TRBV9 with TRBJ1-4; D is ambiguous. CDR1 SGDLS and CDR2 YYNGEE come from the germline V gene. Trimming shortened V by 4 bases and J by 7 bases, and 17 bases separated the two germline ends. The CDR3 extends over 15 amino acids. The CDR3 nucleotides are TGTGCCAGCAGCCCCCAGGAGCTAGGTGGTGAAAAACTGTTTTTT. This codes for CASSPQELGGEKLFF.

This clone was counted a few times. This chain links TRBV30 with TRBJ1-1; D uncertain. The CDR3 is 12 amino acids. Germline V CDR1 and CDR2: GTSNPN, SVGIG (reference sequence). The germline V and J ends were trimmed by 1 base and 4 bases, with 7 bases remaining between them. The CDR3 sequence is CAWSEVGTEAFF. The DNA of the CDR3 is TGTGCCTGGAGTGAAGTGGGCACTGAAGCTTTCTTT.

This clone was detected only a few times. The rearrangement joins TRBV6-1 to TRBJ1-5, with D unresolved. The CDR3 totals 14 residues. V was cut by 7 bases and J by 0 bases, with 10 bases left in between. Germline V gene sequence: CDR1 MNHNS, CDR2 SASEGT. DNA of the CDR3: TGTGCCAGCAAGTTTATGGGTAGCAATCAGCCCCAGCATTTT. Its protein product is CASKFMGSNQPQHF.

The chain is built from TRBV11-3 and TRBJ2-2; 8 bases align to TRBD1. Germline lookup yields CDR1 SGHNT and CDR2 YENEEA. This CDR3 has 15 residues. The trim removed 4 bases at V and 0 bases at J, leaving 1 base unmatched. The DNA of the CDR3 is TGTGCCAGCAGCTCGGGACAGGCGAACACCGGGGAGCTGTTTTTT. Amino acids: CASSSGQANTGELFF.

The chain couples TRBV5-4 to TRBJ2-1; 12 bases map to TRBD2. Germline CDR1 is SGHNT and CDR2 is YYREEE (reference sequence). This CDR3 spans 15 amino acids. The junction had 8 bases not matched to a gene; V was cut back by 2 bases and J by 11 bases. Here the CDR3 reads CASSLELAGGYQQFF. The CDR3 nucleotides are TGTGCCAGCAGCTTAGAACTAGCGGGGGGCTATCAGCAGTTCTTC.

This clone has a handful of counts. The sample has other DNA sequences that encode this CDR3 too. The rearrangement uses TRBV11-3 and TRBJ1-2; 7 nucleotides agree with TRBD1. The CDR3 has 16 residues. Germline CDR1 is SGHNT and CDR2 is YENEEA. Germline trimming cut 0 bases from V and 1 base from J; bases unmatched to any gene: 5. In DNA, the CDR3 is TGTGCCAGCAGCTTAGATGGGACAGTTTTTAACTATGGCTACACCTTC. Translation gives CASSLDGTVFNYGYTF.

The V gene is TRBV5-5, the J gene TRBJ1-2; TRBD1 matches 7 bases. The length of the CDR3 is 18 residues. V was pared by 7 bases and J by 2 bases, with 20 bases of the junction left unmatched. Germline CDR1 and CDR2: SGHKS and YYEKEE (reference sequence). The CDR3 is CASAGGKGASDLNYGYTF. CDR3 in DNA: TGTGCCAGCGCGGGCGGTAAGGGGGCCAGCGACCTAAACTATGGCTACACCTTC.

Only a few counts were recorded for this clone. V usage is TRBV5-8 and J usage is TRBJ2-3; D not certain. CDR3 length: 13 residues. Trimming removed 1 base from V and 4 bases from J, with 7 bases in between. The germline V gene encodes CDR1 SGHTS and CDR2 YDEGEE. CDR3 region: CASSLSGADTQYF. Here the CDR3 DNA reads TGTGCCAGCAGCTTGAGTGGGGCAGATACGCAGTATTTT.

J is TRBJ1-4 and V is TRBV6-5; a weak D match, TRBD1 (5 bases). This CDR3 has 14 residues. Germline CDR1 MNHEY, CDR2 SVGAGI. The V gene lost 5 bases and the J gene lost 8 bases, with 15 bases spanning the gap. Here the CDR3 reads CASSDTGRDEKLFF. The CDR3 bases are TGTGCCAGCAGTGACACGGGGCGGGACGAAAAACTGTTTTTT.

The rearrangement joins TRBV5-4 to TRBJ2-5; 9 nucleotides match TRBD1. The J call may be mistaken, given a closer DNA end match to TRBJ2-7. The CDR3 totals 12 residues. Germline values: CDR1 SGHNT, CDR2 YYREEE (reference sequence). CDR3 coding DNA: TGTGCCAGCAGCGGACAGGGGAGCGAGCAGTACTTC. This sequence encodes CASSGQGSEQYF.

The CDR3 is CASSPWGQFDEQYF. Written as DNA, the CDR3 is TGTGCCAGCTCACCGTGGGGACAGTTTGACGAGCAGTACTTC. The chain uses TRBV18 and TRBJ2-7; 7 positions agree with TRBD1. CDR1 and CDR2 from the germline V gene are KGHSH and LQKENI. J was trimmed by 5 bases and V by 3 bases; bases with no gene match: 7. This CDR3 has 14 residues.

This clone came up a few times. The chain recombines TRBV4-1 with TRBJ1-5; the match to TRBD1 covers 7 bases. Germline CDR1 reads MGHRA; CDR2 reads YSYEKL. CDR3 length equals 15 residues. V was pared by 1 base and J by 4 bases, with 4 bases of the junction left unmatched. The CDR3 protein is CASSQGQGRNQPQHF. The CDR3 coding sequence is TGCGCCAGCAGCCAAGGACAGGGCAGGAATCAGCCCCAGCATTTT.

V is TRBV7-6 and J is TRBJ1-5; D perhaps matches TRBD1 (6 bases). CDR3 length: 14 residues. The germline V and J ends were trimmed by 5 bases and 7 bases, with 15 bases remaining between them. In germline, CDR1 is SGHVS, CDR2 FNYEAQ. CDR3 sequence (DNA): TGTGCCAGCAGCCCGACGGCGAGGGGGCAGCCCCAGCATTTT. Translation gives CASSPTARGQPQHF.

This clone was observed a handful of times. The V call is TRBV5-1, the J call TRBJ2-5; 9 bases are shared with TRBD2. The germline gives CDR1 SGHRS, CDR2 YFSETQ. V shed 0 bases and J 4 bases; nucleotides not matched to a gene: 4. The CDR3 covers 15 residues. CDR3 nucleotide sequence: TGCGCCAGCAGCTTGGCACCAGCGGGAGGAGAGACCCAGTACTTC. Its protein is CASSLAPAGGETQYF.

The rearrangement joins TRBV20-1 to TRBJ2-2; D might be TRBD1 (5 bases). CDR3 length: 11 amino acids. Deletions cut 6 bases from V and 8 bases from J, with 10 bases between. Germline assignment: CDR1 DFQATT and CDR2 SNEGSKA (reference sequence). CDR3 nucleotides: TGCAGTGCCCTGGGGCGTGGGGAGCTGTTTTTT. Translated, it gives CSALGRGELFF.